This T cell receptor beta chain was captured by sequencing in a study of T cells in Graves' hyperthyroidism and ophthalmopathy. This CDR3 has 14 residues. The V end lost 3 bases, the J end lost 3 bases, and 11 bases lay between the germline ends. In germline, CDR1 is MGHRA, CDR2 YSYEKL. Amplification of TCR beta CDR3 regions used RNA as the template. The HTBI primer set was used in a first-round RT-PCR of the TCR CDR3. TCRdb re-called the multiplex PCR reads through MiXCR, storing one row per CDR3 protein. The table records about 510,000 distinct CDR3 sequences, less than 15% of them present only once.

Source material: blood. This TCR derives from a woman in her thirties or forties with Graves' hyperthyroidism. This chain links TRBV4-1 with TRBJ1-2; no clear D. The CDR3 protein is CASSHADGDYGYTF. In DNA, the CDR3 is TGCGCCAGCAGCCATGCTGACGGAGACTATGGCTACACCTTC.